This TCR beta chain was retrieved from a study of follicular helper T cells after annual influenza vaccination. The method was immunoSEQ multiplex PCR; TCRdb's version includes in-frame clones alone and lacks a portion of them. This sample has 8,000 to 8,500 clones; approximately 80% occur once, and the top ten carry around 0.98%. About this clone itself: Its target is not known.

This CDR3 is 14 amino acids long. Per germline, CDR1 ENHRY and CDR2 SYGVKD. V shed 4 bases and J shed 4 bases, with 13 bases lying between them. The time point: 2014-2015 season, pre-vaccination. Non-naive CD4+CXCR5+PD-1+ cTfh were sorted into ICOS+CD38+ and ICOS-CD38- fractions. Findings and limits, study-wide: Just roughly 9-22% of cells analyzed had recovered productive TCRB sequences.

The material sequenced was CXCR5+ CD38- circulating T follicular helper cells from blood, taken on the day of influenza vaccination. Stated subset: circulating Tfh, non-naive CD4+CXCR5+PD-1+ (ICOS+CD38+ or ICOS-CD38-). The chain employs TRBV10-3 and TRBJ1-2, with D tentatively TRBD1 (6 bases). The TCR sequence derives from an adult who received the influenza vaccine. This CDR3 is CAISAQAGAYGYTF. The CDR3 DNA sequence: TGTGCCATCAGTGCCCAAGCAGGGGCCTATGGCTACACCTTC.